This T cell receptor (beta chain) was retrieved from a study of T cell responses to AZD1222 COVID-19 vaccine. Study observations and caveats: Baseline serostatus was positive in only a handful of AZD1222 recipients. Donors were mostly white British, more females; clonal diversity possibly underestimated. No day 14 peak samples; only post-peak repertoires were characterized. Spike-specific TCR breadth and depth were elevated following two AZD1222 doses.

This clone was detected once. The antigen is unknown. The CDR3 covers 15 residues. J lost 2 bases, V lost 5 bases, and 4 bases had no gene match. CDR1 and CDR2 from the germline V gene are PRHDT and FYEKMQ (reference sequence). Assay used: immunoSEQ multiplex PCR; TCRdb lists only in-frame clones, some missing. The sample records approximately 130,000 clones, 85% to 95% being singletons. The clonotype comes from an adult in good health. This sample comprised peripheral blood, obtained on day 0 of AZD1222 vaccination. J is TRBJ1-3 and V is TRBV13, with 9 bases identical to TRBD1. CDR3 coding DNA: TGTGCCAGCAGCCGCAGACAGGGGGCTGGAAACACCATATATTTT. Protein product: CASSRRQGAGNTIYF.